In this sample, the clone carrying this T cell receptor beta chain turned up once. As yet, its antigen is unknown. These donors counted as nominally healthy when sampled, but unrecorded immune exposures were likely. PCR was performed using 60 Vbeta and 13 Jbeta primers. In the authors' methods: It was a later analysis that counted 79 million or so unique TCR beta chains, of which 9.5 million to 14 million were shared. The table came from immunoSEQ multiplex PCR; TCRdb's copy has only in-frame clones and leaves some out. Clonal size and the V and J genes are those of that table, whereas D and trimming came from the DNA. The repertoire holds more than 110,000 clones, with about 71% as singletons. This CDR3 has 16 residues. Germline assignment: CDR1 SSHAT and CDR2 FNYEAQ (reference sequence). The ends lost 5 bases at V and 4 bases at J; junction bases unmatched: 3. The data derive from a study of cytomegalovirus exposure and HLA in healthy donors.

Study findings and constraints: A later analysis reported that several of the most significant clusters appeared to be linked to common viral pathogens, among them Epstein-Barr virus. A later analysis showed HLA-associated TCR beta chains outstripping equally common others in clonal expansion.

The specimen was PBMCs. This sequence joins TRBV7-7 and TRBJ2-2, with 14 bases lining up with TRBD2. This clonotype originated in a woman aged 60 to 75 in good health and CMV-seropositive. The CDR3 DNA reads TGTGCCAGCAGCCGGGGACTAGCGGGAGTCACCGGGGAGCTGTTTTTT. Amino acids: CASSRGLAGVTGELFF. Combining the CDR3 with reference TRBV7-7 and TRBJ2-2 gives the whole variable domain GAGVSQSPRYKVTKRGQDVTLRCDPISSHATLYWYQQALGQGPEFLTYFNYEAQPDKSGLPSDRFSAERPEGSISTLTIQRTEQRDSAMYRCASSRGLAGVTGELFFGEGSRLTVL.